Listed here are 8 T cell receptor beta chains from one sample, sequenced in a study of CD8 T cells in Susac syndrome. cDNA came from around 0.54 to 1 ug RNA primed by random hexamers. Each CDR3 protein is one row after TCRdb ran MiXCR on the immunoSEQ multiplex PCR reads. The sample lists more than 150,000 distinct CDR3 sequences, just under 95% occurring once. Source material: CD8+ T cells from PBMCs. The origin of the receptors is a human donor with Susac syndrome.

This chain links TRBV11-2 with TRBJ1-1, with TRBD1 matching 7 bases. The CDR3 runs to 11 residues. The trim removed 4 bases at V and 11 bases at J, leaving 4 bases unmatched. The germline V gene encodes CDR1 SGHAT and CDR2 FQNNGV. The CDR3 region is CASSSQGFAFF. The CDR3 nucleotides read TGTGCCAGCAGCTCACAGGGGTTCGCTTTCTTT.

The chain employs TRBV30 and TRBJ1-2, with TRBD1 as a possible D gene (6 bases). Germline assignment: CDR1 GTSNPN and CDR2 SVGIG (reference sequence). Trimming left V 4 bases short and J 6 bases short, with 18 bases between. This CDR3 is 14 amino acids long. Here the CDR3 DNA reads TGTGCCTGGACCCTGGGACAATGGAGGAATGGCTACACCTTC. Amino acid sequence: CAWTLGQWRNGYTF.

This chain links TRBV2 with TRBJ2-5; D remains unclear. Germline CDR1 and CDR2: SNHLY and FYNNEI. The CDR3 has 16 residues. Trimming pared 7 bases from V and 4 bases from J, leaving 22 bases between. The CDR3 DNA follows: TGTGCCAGCAAAACCCCATCCGCAGCTTTGGTAGAGACCCAGTACTTC. Protein product: CASKTPSAALVETQYF.

Note on this clonotype: A junction boundary mismatches the germline segment, possibly from a read error. J is TRBJ1-4 and V is TRBV6-5, with a tentative D call TRBD1 (6 bases). The CDR3 covers 15 residues. CDR1 and CDR2 from the germline V gene are MNHEY and SVGAGI. CDR3 region: CASSYYKQGWEKLVF. Written as DNA, the CDR3 is TGTGCCAGCAGTTACTACAAACAGGGATGGGAAAAACTGGTTTTT.

V and J are TRBV24-1 and TRBJ2-1; D possibly uses TRBD1 or TRBD2 (5 bases each). Germline CDR1 is KGHDR and CDR2 is SFDVKD. The CDR3 runs 15 residues. Trimming removed 5 bases from V and 4 bases from J, with 14 bases in between. CDR3 protein: CATSVPGRAYNEQFF. The DNA of the CDR3 is TGTGCCACCAGTGTCCCGGGACGAGCGTACAATGAGCAGTTCTTC.

This clonotype was recorded once. CDR3 sequence (DNA): TGTGCCAGCAGCTTAGGGATTGAAGCTTTCTTT. Protein sequence: CASSLGIEAFF. The chain is built from TRBV7-9 and TRBJ1-1; D gene uncertain. The CDR3 runs 11 residues. The V end was cut by 1 base, the J end by 7 bases, with 4 bases between. Germline V gene sequence: CDR1 SEHNR, CDR2 FQNEAQ (reference sequence).

This sequence joins TRBV10-3 and TRBJ2-1; tentatively, D is TRBD1 (6 bases). The CDR3 sequence is 12 residues long. CDR1 and CDR2 from the germline V gene are ENHRY and SYGVKD. The V end lost 10 bases, the J end lost 6 bases, and 13 bases lay between the germline ends. The CDR3 DNA is TGTGCCACCTTACAACAGGGCAATGAGCAGTTCTTC. Protein: CATLQQGNEQFF.

The V call is TRBV3-1, the J call TRBJ2-7, with D perhaps TRBD2 (5 bases). The V end was cut by 0 bases, the J end by 2 bases, with 14 bases between. CDR1 and CDR2 (germline): LGHDT, YNNKEL (reference sequence). The CDR3 length is 16 residues. The CDR3 spells CASSQEVSGATYEQYF. In nucleotides, the CDR3 is TGTGCCAGCAGCCAAGAAGTGAGCGGAGCGACCTACGAGCAGTACTTC.